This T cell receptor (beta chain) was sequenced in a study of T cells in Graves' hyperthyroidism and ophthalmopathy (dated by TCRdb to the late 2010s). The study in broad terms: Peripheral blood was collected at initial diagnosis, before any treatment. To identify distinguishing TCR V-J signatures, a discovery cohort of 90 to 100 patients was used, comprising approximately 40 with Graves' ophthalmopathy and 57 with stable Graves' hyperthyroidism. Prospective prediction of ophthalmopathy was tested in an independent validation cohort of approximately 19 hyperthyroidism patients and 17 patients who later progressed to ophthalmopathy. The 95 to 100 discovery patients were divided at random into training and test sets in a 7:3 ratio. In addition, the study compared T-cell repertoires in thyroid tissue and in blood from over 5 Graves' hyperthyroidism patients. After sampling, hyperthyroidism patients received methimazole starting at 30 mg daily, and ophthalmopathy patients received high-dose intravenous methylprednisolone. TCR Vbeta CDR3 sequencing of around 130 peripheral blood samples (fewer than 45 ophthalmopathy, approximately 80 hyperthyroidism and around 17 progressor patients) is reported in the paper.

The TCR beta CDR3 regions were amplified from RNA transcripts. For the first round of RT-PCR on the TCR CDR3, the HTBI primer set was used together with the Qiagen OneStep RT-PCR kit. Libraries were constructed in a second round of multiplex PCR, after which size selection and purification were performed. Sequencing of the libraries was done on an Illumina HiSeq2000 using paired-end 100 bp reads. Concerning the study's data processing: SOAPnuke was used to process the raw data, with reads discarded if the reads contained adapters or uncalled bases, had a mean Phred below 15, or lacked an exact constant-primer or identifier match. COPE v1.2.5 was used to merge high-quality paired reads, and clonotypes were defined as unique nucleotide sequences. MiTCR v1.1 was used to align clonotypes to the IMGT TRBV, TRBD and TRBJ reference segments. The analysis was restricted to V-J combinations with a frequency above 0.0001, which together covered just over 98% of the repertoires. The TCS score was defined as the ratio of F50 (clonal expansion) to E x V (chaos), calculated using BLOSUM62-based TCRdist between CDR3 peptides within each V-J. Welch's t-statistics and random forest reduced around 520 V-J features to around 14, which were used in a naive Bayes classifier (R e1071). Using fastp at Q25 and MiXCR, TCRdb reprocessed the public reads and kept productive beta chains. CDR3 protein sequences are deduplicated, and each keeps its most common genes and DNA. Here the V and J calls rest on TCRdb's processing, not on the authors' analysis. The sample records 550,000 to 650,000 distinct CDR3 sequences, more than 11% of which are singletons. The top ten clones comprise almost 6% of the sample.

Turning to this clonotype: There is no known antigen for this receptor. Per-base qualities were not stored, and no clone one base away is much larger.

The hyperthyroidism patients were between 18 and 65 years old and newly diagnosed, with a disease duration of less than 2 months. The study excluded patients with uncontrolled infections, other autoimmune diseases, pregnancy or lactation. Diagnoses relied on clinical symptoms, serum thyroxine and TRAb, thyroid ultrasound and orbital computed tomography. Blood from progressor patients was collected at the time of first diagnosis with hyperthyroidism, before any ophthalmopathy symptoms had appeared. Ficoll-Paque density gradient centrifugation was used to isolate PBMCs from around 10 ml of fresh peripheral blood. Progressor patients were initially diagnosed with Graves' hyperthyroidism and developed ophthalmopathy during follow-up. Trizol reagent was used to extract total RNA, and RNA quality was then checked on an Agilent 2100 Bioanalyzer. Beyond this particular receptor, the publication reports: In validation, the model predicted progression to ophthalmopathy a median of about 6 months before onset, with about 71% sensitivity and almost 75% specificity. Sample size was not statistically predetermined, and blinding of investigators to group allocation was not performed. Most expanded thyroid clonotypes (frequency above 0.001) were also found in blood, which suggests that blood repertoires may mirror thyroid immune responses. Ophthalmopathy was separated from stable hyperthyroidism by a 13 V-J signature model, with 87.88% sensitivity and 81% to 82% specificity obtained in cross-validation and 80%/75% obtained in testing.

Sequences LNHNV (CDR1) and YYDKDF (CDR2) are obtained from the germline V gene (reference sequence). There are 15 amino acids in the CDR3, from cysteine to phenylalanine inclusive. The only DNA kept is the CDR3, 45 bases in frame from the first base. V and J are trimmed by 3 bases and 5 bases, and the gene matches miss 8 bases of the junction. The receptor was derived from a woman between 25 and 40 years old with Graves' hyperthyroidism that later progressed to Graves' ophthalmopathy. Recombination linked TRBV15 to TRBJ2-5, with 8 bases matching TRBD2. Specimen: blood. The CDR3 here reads CATSRIGTGGETQYF. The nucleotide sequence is TGTGCCACCAGCAGGATTGGGACGGGAGGGGAGACCCAGTACTTC.